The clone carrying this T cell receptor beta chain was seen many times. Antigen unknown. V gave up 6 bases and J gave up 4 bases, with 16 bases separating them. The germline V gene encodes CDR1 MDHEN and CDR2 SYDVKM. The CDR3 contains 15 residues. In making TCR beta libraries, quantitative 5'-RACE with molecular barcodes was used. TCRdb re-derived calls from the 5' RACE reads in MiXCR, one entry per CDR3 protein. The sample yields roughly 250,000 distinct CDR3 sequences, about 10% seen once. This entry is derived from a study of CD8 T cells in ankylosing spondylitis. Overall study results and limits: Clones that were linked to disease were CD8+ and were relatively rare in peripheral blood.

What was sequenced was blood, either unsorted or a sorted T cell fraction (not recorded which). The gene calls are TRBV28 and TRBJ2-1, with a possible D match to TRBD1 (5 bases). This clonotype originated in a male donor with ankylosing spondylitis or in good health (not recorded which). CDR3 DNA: TGTGCCAGCAGAACCCAGGGAAGGCGGTACAATGAGCAGTTCTTC. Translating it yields CASRTQGRRYNEQFF.